The 25 T cell receptor beta chains below all came from one sample that was sequenced in a study of blood T cell repertoires in COVID-19. The method was immunoSEQ multiplex PCR; TCRdb's version includes in-frame clones alone and lacks a portion of them. This table has about 160,000 clones, about 90% appearing once. The sequencing sample was made of PBMCs or T cells enriched from blood (not recorded which). The receptors stem from a woman between 50 and 59 years old who had recovered from COVID-19.

This chain links TRBV15 with TRBJ2-7; TRBD1 is a possible D gene (6 bases). With 3 bases removed from V and 5 bases from J, the gap between germline ends came to 14 bases. The CDR3 has 14 amino acids. Germline values: CDR1 LNHNV, CDR2 YYDKDF (reference sequence). The CDR3 sequence: CATSSRTARDEQYF. The CDR3 bases are TGTGCCACCAGCAGCCGGACAGCACGCGACGAGCAGTACTTC.

The rearrangement uses TRBV2 and TRBJ1-3; maybe TRBD1 (6 bases). The CDR3 sequence is 15 residues long. With 3 bases removed from V and 2 bases from J, the gap between germline ends came to 11 bases. CDR1 is SNHLY and CDR2 is FYNNEI in the germline V gene. CDR3 amino acids: CASSDGGATGNTIYF. CDR3 coding DNA: TGTGCCAGCAGTGATGGGGGGGCAACTGGAAACACCATATATTTT.

This sequence joins TRBV30 and TRBJ2-4; 10 bases line up with TRBD1. The V gene end was trimmed by 2 bases and the J gene end by 0 bases; junction bases not matched to a gene: 13. Germline CDR1 and CDR2: GTSNPN and SVGIG (reference sequence). The CDR3 length is 19 residues. The CDR3 bases are TGTGCCTGGAGTACCACCCGGACAGGGGGATTCCTAGCCAAAAACATTCAGTACTTC. Its protein product is CAWSTTRTGGFLAKNIQYF.

This chain uses TRBV11-3 with TRBJ1-1; TRBD1 is a possible D gene (6 bases). Germline CDR1 is SGHNT and CDR2 is YENEEA. This CDR3 has 12 residues. V dropped 2 bases and J dropped 8 bases, with 9 bases sitting between them. CDR3 loop: CASSLQGQEAFF. In DNA form, the CDR3 reads TGTGCCAGCAGCTTACAGGGGCAGGAAGCTTTCTTT.

J is TRBJ2-7 and V is TRBV5-1, with TRBD2 matching 9 bases. Germline V CDR1 and CDR2: SGHRS, YFSETQ. The CDR3 has 18 amino acids. V lost 4 bases and J lost 3; bases outside the gene matches: 17. The CDR3 protein is CASSLSGLAGKAVYEQYF. CDR3 DNA: TGCGCCAGCAGCCTGTCAGGGCTAGCGGGAAAAGCCGTCTACGAGCAGTACTTC.

V gene TRBV12-3 or TRBV12-4 combines with J gene TRBJ2-2; D not certain. The V gene lost 6 bases and the J gene lost 1 base, with 6 bases spanning the gap. The CDR3 runs to 13 residues. CDR3 DNA sequence: TGTGCCAGCAGCCGAGGGAACACCGGGGAGCTGTTTTTT. Protein sequence: CASSRGNTGELFF.

V is TRBV5-4 and J is TRBJ2-4, with D possibly matching TRBD2 (6 bases). Germline loops: CDR1 SGHNT, CDR2 YYREEE (reference sequence). This CDR3 is built from 14 residues. The V end was cut by 0 bases, the J end by 3 bases, with 7 bases between. CDR3 sequence (DNA): TGTGCCAGCAGCTTGGACGGGGGCAAAAACATTCAGTACTTC. This sequence encodes CASSLDGGKNIQYF.

The chain uses TRBV15 and TRBJ2-2, with 10 bases aligning to TRBD2. Germline CDR1 and CDR2: LNHNV and YYDKDF (reference sequence). V lost 3 bases and J lost 4; bases outside the gene matches: 5. CDR3 length: 16 residues. The CDR3, as DNA: TGTGCCACCAGCAGCAGAGCGGGAGGGAGCACCGGGGAGCTGTTTTTT. As protein: CATSSRAGGSTGELFF. Looking up the rest from reference TRBV15 and TRBJ2-2 gives the full variable domain: DAMVIQNPRYQVTQFGKPVTLSCSQTLNHNVMYWYQQKSSQAPKLLFHYYDKDFNNEADTPDNFQSRRPNTSFCFLDIRSPGLGDTAMYLCATSSRAGGSTGELFFGEGSRLTVL.

V and J are TRBV4-2 and TRBJ1-4; 10 bases agree with TRBD1. Germline V gene sequence: CDR1 LGHNA, CDR2 YNFKEQ. CDR3 length: 17 amino acids. The V gene end was trimmed by 0 bases and the J gene end by 6 bases; junction bases not matched to a gene: 7. CDR3 in DNA: TGTGCCAGCAGCCAAGACCCCTTAGGACAGGGGGATGAAAAACTGTTTTTT. It codes for CASSQDPLGQGDEKLFF.

This clone came up once. The chain recombines TRBV30 with TRBJ1-2; unclear D gene. The V end was cut by 0 bases, the J end by 0 bases, with 17 bases between. The CDR3 covers 17 residues. CDR1 and CDR2 (germline): GTSNPN, SVGIG (reference sequence). CDR3 in amino acids: CAWSVGLRIRANYGYTF. CDR3 DNA sequence: TGTGCCTGGAGTGTAGGCTTGCGGATAAGAGCTAACTATGGCTACACCTTC.

This clone has more than one count but fewer than ten. The rearrangement joins TRBV9 to TRBJ2-2; 7 nucleotides match TRBD1. The CDR3 covers 18 residues. The junction had 9 bases not matched to a gene; V was cut back by 0 bases and J by 1 base. CDR1 SGDLS and CDR2 YYNGEE come from the germline V gene. This chain's CDR3 is CASSVASTGTLNTGELFF. CDR3 bases: TGTGCCAGCAGCGTAGCATCGACAGGGACCTTGAACACCGGGGAGCTGTTTTTT.

The genes are TRBV5-1 and TRBJ1-3, with 11 bases identical to TRBD1. The V segment lost 2 bases and the J segment 8 bases; nucleotides outside the gene matches: 6. CDR1 and CDR2 (germline): SGHRS, YFSETQ. The CDR3 is 15 residues long. CDR3 in amino acids: CASSLQGQGAYTIYF. In DNA, the CDR3 is TGCGCCAGCAGCTTACAAGGACAGGGGGCATACACCATATATTTT.

The chain recombines TRBV27 with TRBJ2-7; the D gene is possibly TRBD1 (5 bases). CDR3 length equals 14 residues. CDR1 and CDR2 from the germline V gene are MNHEY and SMNVEV (reference sequence). V lost 3 bases to trimming and J lost 6 bases, with 15 bases between them. The CDR3 here is CASSFSDTLREQYF. DNA for the CDR3: TGTGCCAGCAGTTTCTCGGACACGCTACGCGAGCAGTACTTC.

The genes are TRBV30 and TRBJ1-4; D uncertain. Trimming pared 1 base from V and 5 bases from J, leaving 8 bases between. From germline, CDR1 is GTSNPN and CDR2 SVGIG (reference sequence). This CDR3 comprises 13 residues. The CDR3 protein is CAWSAVANEKLFF. The CDR3 nucleotides are TGTGCCTGGAGTGCCGTAGCGAATGAAAAACTGTTTTTT.

The V call is TRBV24-1, the J call TRBJ1-2, with a possible D match to TRBD1 (5 bases). The length of the CDR3 is 13 residues. V was cut by 4 bases and J by 8 bases, with 13 bases left in between. Germline values: CDR1 KGHDR, CDR2 SFDVKD. CDR3 nucleotides: TGTGCCACCAGTGAACCAGGGTCGGAGGGCTACACCTTC. Protein product: CATSEPGSEGYTF.

The chain joins TRBV24-1 to TRBJ2-3, with 8 bases identical to TRBD2. Germline CDR1 is KGHDR and CDR2 is SFDVKD. The CDR3 covers 18 residues. V dropped 3 bases and J dropped 2; count of bases not matched to a gene: 12. The CDR3 reads CATSDPGRASSYTDTQYF. The CDR3 DNA reads as TGTGCCACCAGTGATCCCGGGAGGGCTAGTTCTTACACAGATACGCAGTATTTT.

The gene calls are TRBV27 and TRBJ2-3; TRBD1 is a possible D gene (5 bases). Germline V gene lookup returns CDR1 MNHEY and CDR2 SMNVEV (reference sequence). The CDR3 runs 16 residues. Trimming removed 5 bases from V and 3 bases from J, with 18 bases in between. The DNA of the CDR3 is TGTGCCAGCAGTACCCGGAATGACAGTGCGACAGATACGCAGTATTTT. It encodes CASSTRNDSATDTQYF.

The V call is TRBV5-4, the J call TRBJ2-6; D call uncertain. The CDR3 contains 15 residues. CDR1 and CDR2 from the germline V gene are SGHNT and YYREEE (reference sequence). The V and J ends lost 2 bases and 0 bases respectively, with 6 bases between them. In DNA, the CDR3 is TGTGCCAGCAGCTTCGGGTTCTCTGGGGCCAACGTCCTGACTTTC. It yields the protein CASSFGFSGANVLTF.

J is TRBJ2-7 and V is TRBV18; TRBD2 matches 8 bases. With V trimmed by 2 bases and J by 5 bases, 11 bases remained unmatched. Germline CDR1 reads KGHSH; CDR2 reads LQKENI. The CDR3 is 16 amino acids. The CDR3 region is CASSPSQSGRFNEQYF. CDR3 bases: TGTGCCAGCTCACCAAGCCAAAGCGGGAGATTCAACGAGCAGTACTTC.

The CDR3 sequence: CAWSGPKTYEQYF. CDR3 DNA sequence: TGTGCCTGGAGTGGGCCCAAAACCTACGAGCAGTACTTC. The rearrangement links TRBV30 to TRBJ2-7; unclear D gene. There are 13 residues in the CDR3. The V end lost 1 base, the J end lost 2 bases, and 9 bases lay between the germline ends. Per germline, CDR1 GTSNPN and CDR2 SVGIG (reference sequence).

In this sample, this clone turned up many times. V and J are TRBV27 and TRBJ1-1, with 8 bases that match TRBD1. Trimming removed 5 bases from V and 4 bases from J; junction bases left unmatched: 6. Germline lookup yields CDR1 MNHEY and CDR2 SMNVEV (reference sequence). The CDR3 sequence is 14 residues long. CDR3 nucleotides: TGTGCCAGCAGTGCACGACAGGGGATCACTGAAGCTTTCTTT. Its translation is CASSARQGITEAFF.

V usage is TRBV14 and J usage is TRBJ1-2; a possible D gene is TRBD1 (5 bases). The CDR3 runs to 13 residues. Germline V gives CDR1 SGHDN, CDR2 FVKESK. The V end lost 7 bases, the J end lost 2 bases, and 11 bases lay between the germline ends. In DNA, the CDR3 is TGTGCCAGCAAGCGGGGGTTGAACTATGGCTACACCTTC. As protein: CASKRGLNYGYTF.

The chain has TRBV19 and TRBJ2-3, with D perhaps matching TRBD2 (6 bases). Germline V gene lookup returns CDR1 LNHDA and CDR2 SQIVND (reference sequence). The CDR3 extends over 16 amino acids. Trimming stripped 2 bases from V and 0 bases from J, with 12 bases between. The CDR3 nucleotides read TGTGCCAGTAGTATAAAGAGGACTACTAGCACAGATACGCAGTATTTT. Its translation: CASSIKRTTSTDTQYF. Full variable domain (remainder filled in from reference TRBV19 and TRBJ2-3): DGGITQSPKYLFRKEGQNVTLSCEQNLNHDAMYWYRQDPGQGLRLIYYSQIVNDFQKGDIAEGYSVSREKKESFPLTVTSAQKNPTAFYLCASSIKRTTSTDTQYFGPGTRLTVL.

With respect to this clone: Other DNA sequences in this specimen translate into the identical CDR3. The chain combines TRBV30 with TRBJ1-5; D perhaps matches TRBD1 (6 bases). Germline assignment: CDR1 GTSNPN and CDR2 SVGIG (reference sequence). V lost 5 bases to trimming and J lost 2 bases, with 7 bases between them. CDR3 length equals 12 residues. CDR3: CAWSGGNQPQHF. CDR3 DNA sequence: TGTGCCTGGTCAGGGGGCAATCAGCCCCAGCATTTT. Full variable domain (rest looked up from reference TRBV30 and TRBJ1-5): SQTIHQWPATLVQPVGSPLSLECTVEGTSNPNLYWYRQAAGRGLQLLFYSVGIGQISSEVPQNLSASRPQDRQFILSSKKLLLSDSGFYLCAWSGGNQPQHFGDGTRLSIL.

This sequence joins TRBV12-3 or TRBV12-4 and TRBJ2-7, with a weak D call TRBD2 (5 bases). The CDR3 has 13 residues. V was clipped by 8 bases and J by 2 bases, with 13 bases between them. This CDR3 reads CASLTAGTYEQYF. For the CDR3, the DNA is TGTGCCAGCCTAACGGCGGGTACCTACGAGCAGTACTTC.